Included here is one TCR beta chain sequence, with context. Per the original methods: Estimation of nucleated cell counts was performed using reference gene primer amplification. The assay was immunoSEQ multiplex PCR, and TCRdb's table has in-frame clones only and misses some. The DNA was the basis for D and trimming; V, J and clone size are from that table. In the table there are fewer than 200,000 clones, 76% of which are singletons. The sample comes from a study of blood T cell repertoires in COVID-19. Overall study: Samples representing acute and convalescent COVID-19 were sourced from the United States, Italy and Spain. Sample material is recorded as cDNA or gDNA derived from T cells, B-cell-depleted T cells, or PBMCs.

Germline V CDR1 and CDR2: SGHTA, FQGTGA. V was clipped by 4 bases and J by 5 bases, with 14 bases between them. The CDR3 is made up of 14 amino acids. The chain carries TRBV7-3 and TRBJ1-1; D is possibly TRBD1 (6 bases). The receptor was isolated from a woman older than 75 with acute or convalescent COVID-19. The sample comprised peripheral blood. The CDR3 region has the DNA TGTGCCAGCAGCTCACAGGGCCAGGGGACTGAAGCTTTCTTT. Translating gives CASSSQGQGTEAFF.